Listed below are T cell receptor beta chains from one sample, sequenced in a study of CD8 T cells in Susac syndrome. One entry per CDR3 protein results from TCRdb running MiXCR on the immunoSEQ multiplex PCR reads. Altogether approximately 190,000 distinct CDR3 sequences are present, under 95% being singletons, with the ten largest covering 0.095% to 0.12%. The sequencing input was CD4+ T cells from PBMCs. These receptor sequences come from a human donor in good health. CDR3s include the opening cysteine and the closing phenylalanine or tryptophan. D genes are given only for firm matches. Size is omitted from some rows. Given values are once, few, many or a class for expanded clones.

J: TRBJ2-1
size: NA
D: TRBD2
V: TRBV7-6
DNA: TGTGCCAGCAGCGAGAACCGACTAGCGGGGGGTTACAATGAGCAGTTCTTC
CDR3: CASSENRLAGGYNEQFF

J: TRBJ1-1
size: NA
D: TRBD1
V: TRBV7-9
DNA: TGTGCCAGCAGCTCAGACAGGGCCTCCACTGAAGCTTTCTTT
CDR3: CASSSDRASTEAFF

J: TRBJ2-5
size: NA
D: NA
V: TRBV7-9
DNA: TGTGCCAGCAGCCTGGCGGAGGCCCAGTACTTC
CDR3: CASSLAEAQYF

J: TRBJ2-4
size: NA
D: NA
V: TRBV12-3/TRBV12-4
DNA: TGTGCCAGCAGTCCCCGGTTACAAGCCAAAAACATTCAGTACTTC
CDR3: CASSPRLQAKNIQYF

J: TRBJ2-1
size: NA
D: TRBD1
V: TRBV20-1
DNA: TGCAGTGCTAGAAGGGGACAGCCCGGGGATGAGCAGTTCTTC
CDR3: CSARRGQPGDEQFF

J: TRBJ2-5
size: NA
D: TRBD1
V: TRBV12-3/TRBV12-4
DNA: TGTGCCAGCAGGGCAGGGGGCTTGGAGACCCAGTACTTC
CDR3: CASRAGGLETQYF

J: TRBJ2-2
size: NA
D: TRBD1
V: TRBV10-3
DNA: TGTGCCATCAGTGAAACCACAGGGGGCACCGGGGAGCTGTTTTTT
CDR3: CAISETTGGTGELFF

J: TRBJ2-2
size: NA
D: NA
V: TRBV7-2
DNA: TGTGCCAGCAGCTTGCGGACGGGGATTGAGCTGTTTTTT
CDR3: CASSLRTGIELFF

J: TRBJ1-1
size: NA
D: NA
V: TRBV29-1
DNA: TGCAGCGTTGAGTACAGGGCGAACACTGAAGCTTTCTTT
CDR3: CSVEYRANTEAFF

J: TRBJ1-5
size: NA
D: NA
V: TRBV19
DNA: TGTGCCAGTAGTGGCAGGGTGCAGCCCCAGCATTTT
CDR3: CASSGRVQPQHF

J: TRBJ2-7
size: NA
D: NA
V: TRBV14
DNA: TGTGCCAGCAGCTACCGGGTCTCATACGAGCAGTACTTC
CDR3: CASSYRVSYEQYF

J: TRBJ2-5
size: NA
D: NA
V: TRBV10-3
DNA: TGTGCCATCAGTGCCCGTGTAGGGGGGGCCCTCCAAGAGACCCAGTACTTC
CDR3: CAISARVGGALQETQYF

J: TRBJ2-7
size: NA
D: NA
V: TRBV20-1
DNA: TGCAGTGCTAGAGATCTGTCACACTTGGGGTACGAGCAGTACTTC
CDR3: CSARDLSHLGYEQYF

J: TRBJ1-1
size: NA
D: NA
V: TRBV18
DNA: TGTGCCAGCTCACCGGGGGTGCCTGAAGCTTTCTTT
CDR3: CASSPGVPEAFF

J: TRBJ2-2
size: few
D: TRBD1
V: TRBV5-1
DNA: TGCGCCAGCAGCTTCGACAGGGCCGGCACCGGGGAGCTGTTTTTT
CDR3: CASSFDRAGTGELFF

J: TRBJ1-3
size: once
D: NA
V: TRBV4-1
DNA: TGCGCCAGCAGCCAAGATCCGGGGGTCGGAAACACCATATATTTT
CDR3: CASSQDPGVGNTIYF

J: TRBJ2-2
size: NA
D: NA
V: TRBV12-3/TRBV12-4
DNA: TGTGCCAGCAGTTTATGGCAGGGGATAAACACCGGGGAGCTGTTTTTT
CDR3: CASSLWQGINTGELFF

J: TRBJ2-5
size: NA
D: NA
V: TRBV20-1
DNA: TGCAGTGCGCCCCCGTACCAAGAGACCCAGTACTTC
CDR3: CSAPPYQETQYF

J: TRBJ2-5
size: NA
D: NA
V: TRBV6-2/TRBV6-3
DNA: TGTGCCAGCGGCGACAGACAAGAGACCCAGTACTTC
CDR3: CASGDRQETQYF

J: TRBJ1-5
size: NA
D: TRBD1
V: TRBV2
DNA: TGTGCCAGTGAGCGGGACAGCATTAATCAGCCCCAGCATTTT
CDR3: CASERDSINQPQHF

J: TRBJ2-4
size: NA
D: NA
V: TRBV15
DNA: TGTGCCACCAGCGCCGGAAGCCCCCTTGCCAAAAACATTCAGTACTTC
CDR3: CATSAGSPLAKNIQYF

J: TRBJ1-1
size: NA
D: NA
V: TRBV5-1
DNA: TGCGCCAGCAGCTTGGCCGTTAGCAGGGCGACCACTGAAGCTTTCTTT
CDR3: CASSLAVSRATTEAFF

J: TRBJ1-1
size: NA
D: NA
V: TRBV2
DNA: TGTGCCAGCAGTGAATTAAGGGGTCGGGGCACTGAAGCTTTCTTT
CDR3: CASSELRGRGTEAFF

J: TRBJ2-7
size: NA
D: NA
V: TRBV14
DNA: TGTGCCAGCAGCCCTCCTCTTTATGGCAGCTCCTACGAGCAGTACTTC
CDR3: CASSPPLYGSSYEQYF

J: TRBJ2-2
size: NA
D: NA
V: TRBV7-9
DNA: TGTGCCAGCAGCTTACGACAAGCCAACACCGGGGAGCTGTTTTTT
CDR3: CASSLRQANTGELFF

J: TRBJ2-7
size: NA
D: TRBD1
V: TRBV7-2
DNA: TGTGCCAGCAGCTACAGGACAGGGACCTACGAGCAGTACTTC
CDR3: CASSYRTGTYEQYF

J: TRBJ2-5
size: NA
D: NA
V: TRBV20-1
DNA: TGCAGTGCTAGCCGCCTCCAAGAGTGGACCCAGTACTTC
CDR3: CSASRLQEWTQYF

J: TRBJ1-4
size: NA
D: TRBD1
V: TRBV11-2
DNA: TGTGCCAGCAGCCCAGGGACAGGGAGTGAAAAACTGTTTTTT
CDR3: CASSPGTGSEKLFF

J: TRBJ1-4
size: NA
D: NA
V: TRBV20-1
DNA: TGCAGTGCTAGGGAGTTCGAGAAACTGTTTTTT
CDR3: CSAREFEKLFF

J: TRBJ1-1
size: NA
D: NA
V: TRBV5-1
DNA: TGCGCCAGCAGCTTGTTCGCCATCGGGGCCATGAACACTGAAGCTTTCTTT
CDR3: CASSLFAIGAMNTEAFF

J: TRBJ2-3
size: NA
D: NA
V: TRBV12-5
DNA: TGTGCTAGTGGTTTGGGTCAACGCACAGATACGCAGTATTTT
CDR3: CASGLGQRTDTQYF

J: TRBJ2-3
size: NA
D: NA
V: TRBV28
DNA: TGTGCCAGCAGGGGGGAGACAGGCGGATTGAGCACAGATACGCAGTATTTT
CDR3: CASRGETGGLSTDTQYF

J: TRBJ1-1
size: NA
D: NA
V: TRBV5-1
DNA: TGCGCCAGCAGCATAACCCAAATGAACACTGAAGCTTTCTTT
CDR3: CASSITQMNTEAFF

J: TRBJ2-5
size: NA
D: TRBD2
V: TRBV28
DNA: TGTGCCAGCAGAGACGGACTAGCGGGGGATCAAGAGACCCAGTACTTC
CDR3: CASRDGLAGDQETQYF

J: TRBJ2-7
size: NA
D: NA
V: TRBV12-3/TRBV12-4
DNA: TGTGCCAGCAGTTTCGGTCAGGGGACCCACGAGCAGTACTTC
CDR3: CASSFGQGTHEQYF

J: TRBJ2-1
size: NA
D: NA
V: TRBV7-2
DNA: TGTGCCAGCAGCTTAGCGGCTAGCGCGTCCTACAATGAGCAGTTCTTC
CDR3: CASSLAASASYNEQFF

J: TRBJ2-1
size: once
D: TRBD1
V: TRBV4-2
DNA: TGTGCCAGCGCCGACAGGGCTGGGGACAATGAGCAGTTCTTC
CDR3: CASADRAGDNEQFF

J: TRBJ2-4
size: NA
D: NA
V: TRBV29-1
DNA: TGCAGCGTTGAGGGGCAAACCAAAAACATTCAGTACTTC
CDR3: CSVEGQTKNIQYF

J: TRBJ2-5
size: NA
D: TRBD1
V: TRBV20-1
DNA: TGCAGTGCTAGAGGGATGACAGGGGGACTGGGAGAGACCCAGTACTTC
CDR3: CSARGMTGGLGETQYF

J: TRBJ1-5
size: NA
D: NA
V: TRBV2
DNA: TGTGCCACGACCGGGACAAGGGACAATCAGCCCCAGCATTTT
CDR3: CATTGTRDNQPQHF

J: TRBJ2-1
size: NA
D: NA
V: TRBV3-1
DNA: TGTGCCAGCAGCCAAGGAGCGGTGTACGGTGAGCAGTTCTTC
CDR3: CASSQGAVYGEQFF

J: TRBJ2-5
size: NA
D: TRBD2
V: TRBV5-6
DNA: TGTGCCAGCAGCTTGGCTGGGAGCGGGGGGTCCGGGGAGACCCAGTACTTC
CDR3: CASSLAGSGGSGETQYF

J: TRBJ2-2
size: NA
D: TRBD2
V: TRBV9
DNA: TGTGCCAGCAGCGTTTATTCTAGCGGGGGGGCGTTGGCCGGGGAGCTGTTTTTT
CDR3: CASSVYSSGGALAGELFF

J: TRBJ2-3
size: NA
D: NA
V: TRBV29-1
DNA: TGCAGCGTTCCAGGGGCGCTGACAGATACGCAGTATTTT
CDR3: CSVPGALTDTQYF

J: TRBJ2-5
size: NA
D: TRBD2
V: TRBV6-1
DNA: TGTGCCAGCCTTGCGCGGGGGGGCCAGGAGACCCAGTACTTC
CDR3: CASLARGGQETQYF

J: TRBJ2-3
size: NA
D: NA
V: TRBV6-2/TRBV6-3
DNA: TGTGCCAGCACCGGTCTGTCGGCTAGCACAGATACGCAGTATTTT
CDR3: CASTGLSASTDTQYF

J: TRBJ2-3
size: NA
D: TRBD1
V: TRBV25-1
DNA: TGTGCCAGCAGTTCCCTCGGGACAGGATCCTTCACAGATACGCAGTATTTT
CDR3: CASSSLGTGSFTDTQYF

J: TRBJ1-1
size: NA
D: TRBD1
V: TRBV2
DNA: TGTGCCAGCAGTGAAATACTATCTGGACAGGGGAAGAACACTGAAGCTTTCTTT
CDR3: CASSEILSGQGKNTEAFF

J: TRBJ2-3
size: NA
D: TRBD2
V: TRBV6-1
DNA: TGTGCCAGCAGTGTCACTAGCGGGGGACCGTCCACAGATACGCAGTATTTT
CDR3: CASSVTSGGPSTDTQYF

J: TRBJ1-1
size: NA
D: TRBD1
V: TRBV29-1
DNA: TGCAGCGCCGGGGGACAGGGGGCGTATGAAGCTTTCTTT
CDR3: CSAGGQGAYEAFF

J: TRBJ1-1
size: NA
D: NA
V: TRBV3-1
DNA: TGTGCCAGCAGCCAAGGGGGGATGAACACTGAAGCTTTCTTT
CDR3: CASSQGGMNTEAFF

J: TRBJ2-7
size: NA
D: TRBD1
V: TRBV19
DNA: TGTGCCAGTGTTACAGGGGCCCTCGGGTACGAGCAGTACTTC
CDR3: CASVTGALGYEQYF

J: TRBJ2-1
size: NA
D: NA
V: TRBV3-1
DNA: TGTGCCAGCAGCCAAGATCCAACAGGCCTCTACAATGAGCAGTTCTTC
CDR3: CASSQDPTGLYNEQFF

J: TRBJ1-2
size: NA
D: NA
V: TRBV11-2
DNA: TGTGCCAGCAGCTTAGCCGGGACGGTGAGCGACTACACCTTC
CDR3: CASSLAGTVSDYTF

J: TRBJ2-1
size: NA
D: TRBD1
V: TRBV5-1
DNA: TGCGCCAGCAGCTTGGGGGACAGGGACGACAATGAGCAGTTCTTC
CDR3: CASSLGDRDDNEQFF

J: TRBJ1-2
size: NA
D: TRBD1
V: TRBV28
DNA: TGTGCCAGCAACGGACAGGCTAACTATGGCTACACCTTC
CDR3: CASNGQANYGYTF

J: TRBJ2-2
size: NA
D: NA
V: TRBV30
DNA: TGTGCCTGGAGAGGGGTGGGGAACGGGGAGCTGTTTTTT
CDR3: CAWRGVGNGELFF

J: TRBJ2-5
size: NA
D: TRBD2
V: TRBV27
DNA: TGTGCCAGCAGGCTTCTAGCGGGGGTAGAGACCCAGTACTTC
CDR3: CASRLLAGVETQYF